This is a list of T cell receptor beta chains from one sample in a study of shared clonotypes between healthy human individuals. The repertoire was sequenced with immunoSEQ multiplex PCR; TCRdb's copy has only in-frame clones and lacks some. This table has 2,100,000 or so clones, approximately 94% appearing once. The source material was naive CD4+ T cells sorted from blood. Source of these receptors: a man aged 18-30 years in good health. Each CDR3 is given with its conserved first and last residue. The D gene is left open where the match is weak. Clone size is given for some rows only: seen once, a few or many times, or a class if the clone is expanded.

j_call | clone_size | v_call | d_call | cdr3_aa | cdr3_nt
TRBJ2-1 | . | TRBV6-4 | . | CASSDSATRNYNEQFF | TGTGCCAGCAGTGACTCAGCCACTAGGAACTACAATGAGCAGTTCTTC
TRBJ2-1 | . | TRBV5-1 | . | CASTDVYEQFF | TGCGCCAGCACCGATGTCTATGAGCAGTTCTTC
TRBJ1-5 | once | TRBV6-5 | . | CASSPTDNQPQHF | TGTGCCAGCTCCCCCACAGACAATCAGCCCCAGCATTTT
TRBJ2-7 | . | TRBV5-1 | . | CASSLMFREQYF | TGCGCCAGCAGCTTGATGTTCCGGGAGCAGTACTTC
TRBJ1-5 | . | TRBV6-6 | . | CASSFWASNQPQHF | TGTGCCAGCAGTTTTTGGGCCAGCAATCAGCCCCAGCATTTT
TRBJ1-6 | . | TRBV27 | . | CASSSATVSYNSPLHF | TGTGCCAGCAGTTCCGCGACAGTCTCCTATAATTCACCCCTCCACTTT
TRBJ2-3 | . | TRBV27 | . | CASRPEPFNTQYF | TGTGCCAGCAGACCGGAACCCTTTAATACGCAGTATTTT
TRBJ1-6 | . | TRBV4-3 | . | CASSQEGTVNSPLHF | TGCGCCAGCAGCCAAGAGGGCACAGTTAATTCACCCCTCCACTTT
TRBJ2-2 | once | TRBV7-9 | . | CASRPRTEHTGELFF | TGTGCCAGCAGACCTCGGACAGAGCACACCGGGGAGCTGTTTTTT
TRBJ2-3 | . | TRBV7-2 | TRBD2 | CASSSPLAGFRTDTQYF | TGTGCCAGCAGCTCACCTCTAGCGGGGTTCCGGACAGATACGCAGTATTTT
TRBJ2-2 | . | TRBV28 | . | CASSLSTGAGELFF | TGTGCCAGCAGTTTATCAACCGGGGCCGGGGAGCTGTTTTTT
TRBJ1-3 | once | TRBV18 | . | CASSPLNTDTIYF | TGTGCCAGCTCACCCCTTAATACGGACACCATATATTTT
TRBJ2-7 | once | TRBV2 | TRBD2 | CASKIGSGSYEQYF | TGTGCCAGCAAAATAGGTAGCGGGAGCTACGAGCAGTACTTC
TRBJ2-7 | . | TRBV20-1 | . | CSAGGPYEQYF | TGCAGTGCCGGAGGCCCCTACGAGCAGTACTTC
TRBJ1-2 | . | TRBV6-6 | . | CASSYRDGYTF | TGTGCCAGCAGTTATAGGGATGGCTACACCTTC
TRBJ1-1 | . | TRBV20-1 | . | CSAVENTEAFF | TGCAGTGCTGTAGAGAACACTGAAGCTTTCTTT
TRBJ2-7 | . | TRBV6-1 | . | CASSEGFFREQYF | TGTGCCAGCAGTGAAGGTTTTTTCCGCGAGCAGTACTTC
TRBJ1-1 | once | TRBV6-1 | . | CASSESYGGGTEAFF | TGTGCCAGCAGTGAATCCTATGGTGGTGGCACTGAAGCTTTCTTT
TRBJ1-2 | . | TRBV7-2 | TRBD1 | CASSLVGDRGQPYGYTF | TGTGCCAGCAGCTTAGTCGGTGACAGGGGCCAACCCTATGGCTACACCTTC
TRBJ2-1 | . | TRBV5-8 | TRBD2 | CASSTGLAESYNEQFF | TGTGCCAGCAGCACAGGACTAGCTGAGTCCTACAATGAGCAGTTCTTC
TRBJ2-7 | . | TRBV7-2 | . | CASSYSSSEQYF | TGTGCCAGCAGCTACTCTAGCTCCGAGCAGTACTTC
TRBJ2-2 | . | TRBV18 | TRBD2 | CASSPAGLAENTGELFF | TGTGCCAGCTCACCGGCGGGACTAGCGGAGAACACCGGGGAGCTGTTTTTT
TRBJ1-6 | . | TRBV9 | . | CASSIRQNSPLHF | TGTGCCAGCAGCATACGACAGAATTCACCCCTCCACTTT
TRBJ2-5 | . | TRBV25-1 | . | CASSRLGLGQETQYF | TGTGCCAGCAGTAGACTGGGGCTAGGACAAGAGACCCAGTACTTC
TRBJ1-4 | . | TRBV15 | . | CATSRDRAATNEKLFF | TGTGCCACCAGCAGAGATAGGGCTGCAACTAATGAAAAACTGTTTTTT
TRBJ1-5 | . | TRBV12-5 | . | CASGLVLTGNQPQHF | TGTGCTAGTGGTTTGGTATTAACAGGAAATCAGCCCCAGCATTTT
TRBJ2-7 | once | TRBV7-9 | . | CASSFQGFKYF | TGTGCCAGCAGCTTCCAGGGTTTCAAGTACTTC
TRBJ1-6 | once | TRBV14 | . | CASSHYKVSSPLHF | TGTGCCAGCAGCCATTACAAGGTATCCTCACCCCTCCACTTT
TRBJ1-2 | . | TRBV5-4 | TRBD1 | CASSEPGTGGGNYGYTF | TGTGCCAGCAGCGAACCCGGGACAGGGGGAGGGAACTATGGCTACACCTTC
TRBJ2-3 | . | TRBV11-2 | . | CASSLGLDTQYF | TGTGCCAGCAGCTTAGGCTTAGATACGCAGTATTTT
TRBJ1-2 | . | TRBV5-8 | . | CASSLVGVPRPSYGYTF | TGTGCCAGCAGCTTGGTTGGGGTCCCACGGCCCTCCTATGGCTACACCTTC
TRBJ2-5 | . | TRBV4-2 | TRBD1 | CASSQPDKTGEETQYF | TGTGCCAGCAGCCAACCGGACAAGACAGGGGAAGAGACCCAGTACTTC
TRBJ2-3 | . | TRBV28 | TRBD2 | CASPPQAGGPVDTQYF | TGTGCCAGCCCCCCCCAGGCGGGGGGGCCGGTGGATACGCAGTATTTT
TRBJ2-7 | . | TRBV30 | . | CAWSPRLGAHEQYF | TGTGCCTGGAGCCCCAGGTTGGGGGCCCACGAGCAGTACTTC
TRBJ1-4 | few | TRBV4-1 | . | CASSQDSYEKLFF | TGCGCCAGCAGCCAAGACAGTTATGAAAAACTGTTTTTT
TRBJ2-2 | . | TRBV5-1 | . | CASSLETRGYTGELFF | TGCGCCAGCAGCTTGGAAACCCGGGGGTACACCGGGGAGCTGTTTTTT
TRBJ1-1 | . | TRBV5-6 | . | CASSLESAEAFF | TGTGCCAGCAGCTTGGAAAGCGCTGAAGCTTTCTTT
TRBJ2-3 | . | TRBV5-1 | TRBD2 | CASSLLAGESDTQYF | TGCGCCAGCAGCTTACTAGCGGGGGAGAGCGATACGCAGTATTTT
TRBJ2-7 | . | TRBV6-1 | TRBD1 | CASSEGGQGFSHPYEQYF | TGTGCCAGCAGTGAAGGGGGACAGGGTTTTAGTCATCCCTACGAGCAGTACTTC
TRBJ2-7 | . | TRBV7-2 | . | CASSVVYEQYF | TGTGCCAGCAGCGTGGTCTACGAGCAGTACTTC
TRBJ2-1 | . | TRBV7-2 | . | CASSLVGVGSNEQFF | TGTGCCAGCAGCTTAGTTGGGGTCGGGTCCAATGAGCAGTTCTTC
TRBJ2-4 | . | TRBV6-1 | . | CASSQGGGKNIQYF | TGTGCCAGCAGCCAGGGAGGAGGCAAAAACATTCAGTACTTC
TRBJ1-2 | . | TRBV18 | TRBD1 | CASSPPEGDRGNYGYTF | TGTGCCAGCTCACCGCCCGAGGGGGACAGGGGTAACTATGGCTACACCTTC
TRBJ1-1 | . | TRBV30 | . | CAWSLKGEAFF | TGTGCCTGGAGTTTAAAAGGGGAAGCTTTCTTT
TRBJ2-7 | . | TRBV10-3 | . | CAITGTESSYEQYF | TGTGCCATAACGGGGACTGAAAGCTCCTACGAGCAGTACTTC
TRBJ2-7 | . | TRBV18 | TRBD2 | CASAPAGEGSYEQYF | TGTGCCAGCGCCCCTGCGGGGGAGGGCTCCTACGAGCAGTACTTC
TRBJ2-2 | once | TRBV19 | . | CASSPPGLIGGELFF | TGTGCCAGTAGCCCTCCCGGACTTATCGGCGGGGAGCTGTTTTTT